The subject of this entry is one T cell receptor beta chain. This clonotype occurred a few times. Its antigen remains unidentified. Base qualities are not at hand, and no much larger clone is one base apart. PBMCs were isolated by Ficoll-Paque density gradient centrifugation. The germline V gene provides CDR1 SGHAT and CDR2 FQNNGV. Between the V and J ends, shortened by 0 bases and 4 bases respectively, the junction contains 13 bases. The CDR3, from cysteine to valine, totals 15 residues. Kept here is only the CDR3 DNA, which spans 45 bases and is read in frame from base 1. The entry originates in a study of T-cell memory formation after mild COVID-19 listed by TCRdb under 2021. For the study in its entirety: TCR sequence clusters from the two donors were largely donor specific. The cohort comprised two young, previously healthy adult volunteers, one female and one male. In two donors, T-cell clones that expanded and contracted after mild COVID-19 were followed by sequencing TCRalpha and TCRbeta repertoires longitudinally. What the work shows at the level of the full study, not this receptor alone: SARS-CoV-2 specificity of the second-wave clones peaking on day 37 was not confirmed. Some responding clones were found in pre-infection memory, which suggests that pre-existing cross-reactive memory T cells took part in the SARS-CoV-2 response. Clones that contracted from day 15 to 85 showed balanced CD4/CD8 phenotypes, whereas a second wave of clones that expanded from day 15 to 37 leaned towards CD4+. Contracting CD4+ clones were located mainly in the CM and EM memory subsets, whereas CD8+ clones were found to be enriched in EMRA. The study covered only a couple of mild cases, and larger cohorts including severe cases with pre-infection samples were considered necessary.

TCRdb records Illumina NovaSeq 6000 as the sequencer. TCRalpha and TCRbeta cDNA libraries were built by 5'RACE with constant-segment primers, adding sample barcodes and unique molecular identifiers. RNA was extracted from every sample with Trizol reagent. Amplification of the libraries took two PCR steps, and the second step added a second sample barcode plus Illumina TruSeq adapters. Libraries were sequenced on an Illumina NovaSeq with 2 x 150 bp paired-end reads. The study's own analysis went as follows. With migec v1.2.7, reads were demultiplexed and then collapsed into UMI-guided consensus sequences. Using mixcr v2.1.11, the UMI consensuses were aligned to TRA and TRB V and J templates and assembled into clonotypes. Expanded or contracted clonotypes were those called significant by both edgeR and NoisET, with noise models trained on biological replicates. For edgeR calls, a false discovery rate-adjusted p below 0.01 and a log2 fold-change threshold of 1 were applied. As an exploratory analysis of dynamics, PCA with hierarchical clustering was applied to max-normalized trajectories of the 1000 most abundant clonotypes. Separately sequenced CD4+ and CD8+ repertoires were used to assign a CD4 or CD8 phenotype to each responding clone. The public reads were quality trimmed at Q25 with fastp and then assembled into clones with MiXCR by TCRdb, keeping productive beta chains. Rows with a matching CDR3 protein are joined into one entry that keeps the most common DNA and genes. The V and J calls and clone size are TCRdb's, not the authors'. Here the sample has just under 350,000 distinct CDR3 sequences; roughly 13% occur a single time. The top ten clonotypes cover roughly a fifth of the sample.

Material for sequencing was PBMCs or a T cell subset sorted from them (not recorded which). Recombination linked TRBV11-2 to TRBJ2-7, with TRBD1 perhaps the D gene, on 5 matching bases. The origin of this receptor is a man aged 18-30 years who had mild COVID-19 (a few samples of this study predate the infection). The sample titles of this study are shuffled in the database, so cell type and time point are left out; the donor was told from shared clones. The DNA sequence is given as TGTGCCAGCAGCTTAGATCGCAGGGCCCTTTACGAGCAGTACGTC. Its amino acids are CASSLDRRALYEQYV.